This T cell receptor (beta chain) was recovered during a study of shared clonotypes between healthy human individuals. Study-wide points: Estimated richness values were generally larger in naive subsets than in memory subsets.

The table came from immunoSEQ multiplex PCR; TCRdb's copy has only in-frame clones and leaves some out. The sample includes about 1.1 million clones, roughly 77% of them seen just once. With respect to this clone: Antigen specificity is unknown.

Germline V lookup: CDR1 SEHNR, CDR2 FQNEAQ (reference sequence). The CDR3 has 12 residues. Trimming took off 0 bases at V and 13 bases at J, with 12 bases between the two ends. The J gene is TRBJ1-2, the V gene TRBV7-9; D remains unclear. This TCR derives from a young man in good health. Some clones in this sample may be carry-over from other donors' samples. Sequenced: memory CD4+ T cells from PBMCs. Specified subset: CD45RA-negative fraction. CDR3 in amino acids: CASSLADLTCTF. The CDR3 DNA is TGTGCCAGCAGCTTAGCCGACCTTACCTGCACCTTC.